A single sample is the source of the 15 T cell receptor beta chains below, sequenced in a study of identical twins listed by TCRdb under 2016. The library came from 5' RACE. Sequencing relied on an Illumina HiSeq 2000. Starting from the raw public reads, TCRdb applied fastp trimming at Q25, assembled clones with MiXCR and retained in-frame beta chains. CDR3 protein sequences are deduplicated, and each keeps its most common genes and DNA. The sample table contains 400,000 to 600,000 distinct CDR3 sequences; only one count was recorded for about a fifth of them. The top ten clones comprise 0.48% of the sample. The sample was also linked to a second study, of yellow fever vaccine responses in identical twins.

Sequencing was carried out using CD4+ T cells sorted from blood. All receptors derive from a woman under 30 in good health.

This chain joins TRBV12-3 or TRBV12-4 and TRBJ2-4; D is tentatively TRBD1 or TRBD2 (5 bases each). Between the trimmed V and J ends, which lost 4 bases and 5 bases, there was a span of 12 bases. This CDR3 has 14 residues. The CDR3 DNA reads TGTGCCAGCAGTTGGCGGACGGGACAAAACATTCAGTACTTC. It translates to CASSWRTGQNIQYF.

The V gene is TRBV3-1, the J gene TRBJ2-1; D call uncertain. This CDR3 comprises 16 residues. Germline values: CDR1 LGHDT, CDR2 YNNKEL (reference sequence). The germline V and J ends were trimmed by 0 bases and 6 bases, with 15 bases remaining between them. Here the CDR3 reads CASSQEATPRFNEQFF. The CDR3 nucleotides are TGTGCCAGCAGCCAAGAGGCCACCCCCCGGTTCAATGAGCAGTTCTTC.

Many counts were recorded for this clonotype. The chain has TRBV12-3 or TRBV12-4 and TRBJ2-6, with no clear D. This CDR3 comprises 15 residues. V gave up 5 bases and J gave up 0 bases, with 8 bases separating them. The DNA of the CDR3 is TGTGCCAGCAGTCTCAGGAGCTCTGGGGCCAACGTCCTGACTTTC. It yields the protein CASSLRSSGANVLTF.

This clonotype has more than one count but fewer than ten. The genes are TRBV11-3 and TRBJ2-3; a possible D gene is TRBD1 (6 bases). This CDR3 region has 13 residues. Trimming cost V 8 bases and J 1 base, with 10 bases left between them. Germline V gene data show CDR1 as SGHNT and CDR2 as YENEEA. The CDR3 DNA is TGTGCCAGCGGACAGACCGGCACAGATACGCAGTATTTT. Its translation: CASGQTGTDTQYF.

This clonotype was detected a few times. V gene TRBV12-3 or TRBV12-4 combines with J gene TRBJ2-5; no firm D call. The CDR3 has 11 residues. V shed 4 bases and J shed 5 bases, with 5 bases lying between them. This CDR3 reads CASSSHETQYF. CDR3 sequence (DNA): TGTGCCAGCAGTTCCCACGAGACCCAGTACTTC.

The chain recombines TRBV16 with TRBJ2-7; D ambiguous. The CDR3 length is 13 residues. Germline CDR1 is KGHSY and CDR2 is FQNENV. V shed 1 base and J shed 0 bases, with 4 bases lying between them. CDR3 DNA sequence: TGTGCCAGCAGCCAATTTCCCTCCTACGAGCAGTACGTC. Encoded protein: CASSQFPSYEQYV.

DNA of the CDR3: TGTGCCAGCAACCCGAGGGCTAGCGGGGCGGTGGAGCAGTACGTC. Its translation: CASNPRASGAVEQYV. The chain recombines TRBV7-2 with TRBJ2-7; the match to TRBD2 covers 9 bases. V trimming: 7 bases; J trimming: 7 bases; junction bases outside the gene matches: 14. Germline CDR1 SGHTA, CDR2 FQGNSA. The CDR3 runs 15 residues.

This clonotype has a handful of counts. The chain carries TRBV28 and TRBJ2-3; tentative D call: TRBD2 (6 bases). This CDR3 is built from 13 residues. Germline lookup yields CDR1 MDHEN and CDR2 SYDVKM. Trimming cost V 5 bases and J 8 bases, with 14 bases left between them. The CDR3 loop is CASSVRDKGTQYF. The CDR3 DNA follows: TGTGCCAGCAGTGTGCGGGATAAGGGTACGCAGTATTTT.

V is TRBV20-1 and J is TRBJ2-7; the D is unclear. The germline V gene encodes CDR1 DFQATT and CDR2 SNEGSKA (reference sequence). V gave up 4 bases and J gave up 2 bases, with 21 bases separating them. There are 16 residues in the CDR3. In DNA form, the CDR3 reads TGCAGTGCTATCAAGGAACTGTCCGGGTTCGCCTACGAGCAGTACTTC. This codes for CSAIKELSGFAYEQYF.

In DNA, the CDR3 is TGTGCCACCAGCAGGGACCTTTTTGGCGCAAGGAACACCGGGGAGCTGTTTTTT. Protein product: CATSRDLFGARNTGELFF. This chain links TRBV15 with TRBJ2-2; D not certain. Germline CDR1 LNHNV, CDR2 YYDKDF (reference sequence). Deletions cut 3 bases from V and 1 base from J, with 18 bases between. The CDR3 has 18 residues.

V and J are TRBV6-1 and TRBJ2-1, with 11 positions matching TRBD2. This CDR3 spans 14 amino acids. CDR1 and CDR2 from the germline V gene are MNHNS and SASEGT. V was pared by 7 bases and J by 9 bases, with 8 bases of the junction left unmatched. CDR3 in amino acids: CASTLLAGATEQFF. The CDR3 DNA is TGTGCCAGCACCCTACTAGCGGGGGCCACTGAGCAGTTCTTC.

This CDR3 is CSVRLPGLIDTQYF. The CDR3 DNA sequence: TGCAGCGTTCGACTACCGGGACTAATAGATACGCAGTATTTT. The gene calls are TRBV29-1 and TRBJ2-3, with 7 bases lining up with TRBD2. Germline values: CDR1 SQVTM, CDR2 ANQGSEA. Losses at the gene ends were 5 bases for V and 5 bases for J; bases not matched to a gene: 10. The CDR3 sequence is 14 residues long.

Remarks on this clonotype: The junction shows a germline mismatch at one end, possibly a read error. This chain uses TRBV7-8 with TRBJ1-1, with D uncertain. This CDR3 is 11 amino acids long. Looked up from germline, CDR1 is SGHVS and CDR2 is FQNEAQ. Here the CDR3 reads CASSLDRTRVF. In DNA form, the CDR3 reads TGTGCCAGCAGCTTAGATCGGACTCGGGTTTTT. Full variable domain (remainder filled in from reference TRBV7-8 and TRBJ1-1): GAGVSQSPRYKVAKRGQDVALRCDPISGHVSLFWYQQALGQGPEFLTYFQNEAQLDKSGLPSDRFFAERPEGSVSTLKIQRTQQEDSAVYLCASSLDRTRVFGQGTRLTVV.

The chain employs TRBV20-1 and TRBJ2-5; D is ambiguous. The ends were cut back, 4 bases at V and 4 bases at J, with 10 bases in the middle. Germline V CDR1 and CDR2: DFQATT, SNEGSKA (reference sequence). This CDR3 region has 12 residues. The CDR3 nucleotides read TGCAGTGCTAACCACTGGGGAGAGACCCAGTACTTC. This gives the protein CSANHWGETQYF.

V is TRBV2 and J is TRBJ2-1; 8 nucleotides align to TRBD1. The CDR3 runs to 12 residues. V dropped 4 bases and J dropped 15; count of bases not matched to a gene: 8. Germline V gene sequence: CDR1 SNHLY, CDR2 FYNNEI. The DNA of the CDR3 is TGTGCCAGCAGTGCGGGAGCAGGGGGCTTGTTCTTC. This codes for CASSAGAGGLFF.